This T cell receptor beta chain was found in a study of CD8+ T cells in alopecia areata. Cell sorting on a FACSAria was used to separate CD4+ and CD8+ T cells from the PBMCs. RNA was isolated and reverse transcribed to cDNA, the sequencing template. Clones were read by immunoSEQ multiplex PCR, and TCRdb kept only the in-frame ones, dropping some. The table lists roughly 150,000 clones, around 54% of them singletons, with approximately 4.8% in the top ten. Overall study results and limits: Higher clonality than in normal scalp was seen in lesional scalp, especially alopecia totalis/universalis.

Trimming took 2 bases from V and 0 from J, leaving 11 bases between them. The CDR3 is made up of 15 amino acids. Germline values: CDR1 MNHNY, CDR2 SVGAGI (reference sequence). This clone was found once. Its matching antigen is unknown. The gene calls are TRBV6-6 and TRBJ2-7; the D call may be TRBD1 or TRBD2 (5 bases each). This receptor was identified in a human donor in good health. The specimen was CD4+ T cells sorted from blood. CDR3 amino acids: CASSYGGTTSYEQYF. CDR3 coding DNA: TGTGCCAGCAGTTACGGTGGGACGACCTCCTACGAGCAGTACTTC.